The T cell receptor (beta chain) under discussion was sequenced for a study of Ad26.COV2.S vaccination and SARS-CoV-2 variants. The overall study: Each vaccinee took Ad26.COV2.S intramuscularly, once or twice 56 days apart.

Measured with immunoSEQ multiplex PCR; TCRdb has only the in-frame clones, and not every one. This table holds roughly 400,000 clones, around 93% found once. Germline V gene lookup returns CDR1 SGHAT and CDR2 FQNNGV. CDR3 length equals 16 residues. J gave up 6 bases and V 2 bases, and 9 bases lay outside the gene matches. Treatment specified: roughly 19 received Ad26.COV2.S at low or high dose, single or two shots; about five received placebo; per-sample allocation not given. Day 63 after the first injection of vaccine or placebo was the sampling time. The donor was a Boston adult aged 18-55 years. A remark on this clone: Its target is not known.

Study results and limitations: Possibly, TCR breadth and depth analyses underestimated total T cell responses. Breadth measured for non-spike TCRs was similar across vaccine and placebo recipients.

The TCR originated in a person aged 18-60 years who received the Ad26.COV2.S COVID-19 vaccine or a placebo. This sample comprised peripheral blood, obtained in a trial of Ad26.COV2.S vaccine versus placebo. This chain links TRBV11-2 with TRBJ2-7, with 11 bases that match TRBD2. The CDR3 DNA reads TGTGCCAGCAGCTTAAATGGGTTTGGGACTAGCGGCGAGCAGTACTTC. Its translation: CASSLNGFGTSGEQYF.